A single sample gave rise to the 28 T cell receptor beta chains below, sequenced in a study of T cells in Graves' hyperthyroidism and ophthalmopathy. RNA transcripts gave rise to amplified TCR beta CDR3 regions. When the TCR CDR3 underwent first-round RT-PCR, the HTBI primer set was used. TCRdb reprocessed the multiplex PCR reads with MiXCR, giving one entry per CDR3 protein. The table lists approximately 400,000 distinct CDR3 sequences, more than 13% of them singletons, with around 27% in the top ten. The sample comprised blood. All receptors derive from a man aged 50 to 60 with Graves' ophthalmopathy.

This clonotype was observed a handful of times. V gene TRBV29-1 combines with J gene TRBJ2-7; 7 nucleotides line up with TRBD1. The CDR3 is made up of 12 amino acids. The J segment lost 6 bases and the V segment lost 4 bases, leaving 6 bases of the junction unmatched. In germline, CDR1 is SQVTM, CDR2 ANQGSEA. The CDR3 is CSVAYRGTEQYF. The CDR3 region has the DNA TGCAGCGTTGCCTACAGGGGAACCGAGCAGTACTTC.

This clonotype showed up many times. V and J are TRBV9 and TRBJ2-1; the D is unclear. Germline V gene sequence: CDR1 SGDLS, CDR2 YYNGEE. The CDR3 is 14 amino acids. Trimming cost V 0 bases and J 6 bases, with 10 bases left between them. The CDR3 here is CASSVEIPGNEQFF. CDR3 DNA sequence: TGTGCCAGCAGCGTAGAAATCCCTGGCAATGAGCAGTTCTTC.

Comments on this clonotype: Given a much more abundant clone one base away, this may be a read error. V usage is TRBV28 and J usage is TRBJ1-1; D is unresolved. The CDR3 has 15 residues. CDR1 MDHEN and CDR2 SYDVKM come from the germline V gene. V was shortened by 5 bases and J by 4 bases, with 17 bases between the two germline ends. CDR3 residues: CASSLAGLLSTEAFF. CDR3 nucleotides: TGTGCCAGCAGTCTAGCCGGACTCCTCTCCACTGAAGCTTTCTTT.

This clonotype was counted many times. This sequence joins TRBV7-3 and TRBJ2-2; 10 bases fit TRBD2. From germline, CDR1 is SGHTA and CDR2 FQGTGA. J was trimmed by 6 bases and V by 2 bases; bases with no gene match: 6. The CDR3 consists of 16 residues. CDR3 sequence (DNA): TGTGCCAGCAGCTTAGGAGCGGGAGGGATTCCCGGGGAGCTGTTTTTT. It is translated as CASSLGAGGIPGELFF.

As to this clonotype: The CDR3 does not close with the conserved phenylalanine or tryptophan, likely indicating a read error. The chain uses TRBV6-1 and TRBJ2-7, with 9 bases aligning to TRBD2. Per germline, CDR1 MNHNS and CDR2 SASEGT. The V and J ends lost 2 bases and 5 bases, in that order; junction bases with no gene match: 1. CDR3 size: 13 residues. CDR3: CASSERGRDEQYL. The CDR3 DNA reads TGTGCCAGCAGTGAACGCGGGAGGGACGAGCAGTACCTC.

This clonotype was detected only a few times. The chain recombines TRBV19 with TRBJ1-5; D remains ambiguous. Trimming left V 6 bases short and J 0 bases short, with 12 bases between. CDR3 size: 15 residues. The germline CDR1 and CDR2 sequences are LNHDA and SQIVND (reference sequence). The CDR3 spells CASRAGRRSNQPQHF. The CDR3 nucleotides are TGTGCCAGTAGGGCTGGACGGCGTAGCAATCAGCCCCAGCATTTT.

The table lists this clonotype with many counts. The genes are TRBV11-3 and TRBJ2-3; no clear D. Germline loops: CDR1 SGHNT, CDR2 YENEEA. This CDR3 region has 12 residues. V was trimmed by 0 bases and J by 8 bases, leaving 6 bases between them. CDR3 amino acids: CASSLDKRTQYF. Here the CDR3 DNA reads TGTGCCAGCAGCTTAGATAAACGTACGCAGTATTTT.

This chain connects TRBV9 to TRBJ1-2, with D possibly TRBD1 on 6 matching bases. V was clipped by 0 bases and J by 2 bases, with 11 bases between them. Germline V CDR1 and CDR2: SGDLS, YYNGEE. This CDR3 is built from 15 residues. The CDR3 nucleotides are TGTGCCAGCAGCGTAGCTGTACAGGGCAACTATGGCTACACCTTC. This gives the protein CASSVAVQGNYGYTF. Drawing the rest from reference TRBV9 and TRBJ1-2, the complete variable domain is DSGVTQTPKHLITATGQRVTLRCSPRSGDLSVYWYQQSLDQGLQFLIQYYNGEERAKGNILERFSAQQFPDLHSELNLSSLELGDSALYFCASSVAVQGNYGYTFGSGTRLTVV.

Only a few counts were recorded for this clonotype. The CDR3: CSARFTLETQYF. In nucleotides, the CDR3 is TGCAGTGCTAGGTTTACACTAGAGACCCAGTACTTC. The J gene is TRBJ2-5, the V gene TRBV20-1; D gene unclear. V was clipped by 3 bases and J by 4 bases, with 9 bases between them. CDR3 length: 12 amino acids. From germline, CDR1 is DFQATT and CDR2 SNEGSKA (reference sequence).

This clonotype was seen at least ten times. The rearrangement links TRBV6-6 to TRBJ2-7, with a possible D match to TRBD2 (6 bases). V was cut by 0 bases and J by 3 bases, with 12 bases left in between. CDR3 size: 15 residues. The germline V gene has CDR1 MNHNY and CDR2 SVGAGI (reference sequence). The CDR3 nucleotides read TGTGCCAGCAGTTACTCCAGTAGCGGAAACTACGAGCAGTACTTC. This gives the protein CASSYSSSGNYEQYF.

This clonotype was counted ten times or more. The chain joins TRBV4-1 to TRBJ2-7, with D possibly TRBD1 on 5 matching bases. This CDR3 spans 16 amino acids. Trimming removed 0 bases at V and 4 bases at J, with 16 bases between. The germline CDR1 and CDR2 sequences are MGHRA and YSYEKL. CDR3 amino acids: CASSQEGRPSKYEQYF. CDR3 in DNA: TGCGCCAGCAGCCAAGAGGGGCGACCCTCTAAGTACGAGCAGTACTTC.

This clonotype appeared many times. This chain connects TRBV29-1 to TRBJ2-1, with TRBD2 identical over 7 bases. CDR1 and CDR2 (germline): SQVTM, ANQGSEA. CDR3 size: 16 residues. The J segment lost 2 bases and the V segment lost 3 bases, leaving 10 bases of the junction unmatched. The CDR3 nucleotides read TGCAGCGTTGATTGGCGGGAGAGGATCACCTACAATGAGCAGTTCTTC. It translates to CSVDWRERITYNEQFF.

This clonotype showed up just a few times. The J gene is TRBJ2-3, the V gene TRBV30; D not resolved. Trimming took off 0 bases at V and 0 bases at J, with 7 bases between the two ends. The germline CDR1 and CDR2 sequences are GTSNPN and SVGIG (reference sequence). CDR3 length: 14 amino acids. The CDR3 protein is CAWSVRSSTDTQYF. The CDR3 DNA is TGTGCCTGGAGTGTACGCAGTAGCACAGATACGCAGTATTTT.

The gene calls are TRBV5-5 and TRBJ2-1, with D perhaps matching TRBD1 (5 bases). The V gene's germline CDR1 is SGHKS and CDR2 YYEKEE (reference sequence). V was pared by 0 bases and J by 0 bases, with 7 bases between. This CDR3 is 15 amino acids long. In DNA form, the CDR3 reads TGTGCCAGCAGCTTGGTGACAGACTCCTACAATGAGCAGTTCTTC. It yields the protein CASSLVTDSYNEQFF.

In its sample, this clonotype was seen many times. The chain couples TRBV18 to TRBJ2-7; TRBD2 matches 12 bases. CDR1 and CDR2 (germline): KGHSH, LQKENI. Trimming cost V 6 bases and J 6 bases; bases outside gene matches: 6. The CDR3 covers 14 residues. CDR3 coding DNA: TGTGCCAGCTCCGAGACTAGCGGGAGTAGCGAGCAGTACTTC. Translating it yields CASSETSGSSEQYF. The whole variable domain, filled in from reference TRBV18 and TRBJ2-7, reads NAGVMQNPRHLVRRRGQEARLRCSPMKGHSHVYWYRQLPEEGLKFMVYLQKENIIDESGMPKERFSAEFPKEGPSILRIQQVVRGDSAAYFCASSETSGSSEQYFGPGTRLTVT.

This clonotype was counted at least ten times. The chain uses TRBV20-1 and TRBJ2-3; D unresolved. The CDR3 sequence is 14 residues long. Germline CDR1 DFQATT, CDR2 SNEGSKA (reference sequence). V lost 6 bases and J lost 5, with 18 bases in between. The CDR3 region is CSAPSANLRDTQYF. The CDR3 nucleotides are TGCAGTGCCCCTTCCGCCAACCTTCGAGATACGCAGTATTTT.

The chain recombines TRBV20-1 with TRBJ2-3; 8 positions match TRBD2. Germline trimming cut 1 base from V and 6 bases from J; bases unmatched to any gene: 6. Per the germline V gene, CDR1 is DFQATT and CDR2 is SNEGSKA (reference sequence). The CDR3 is made up of 14 amino acids. CDR3 in amino acids: CSARASGRVDTQYF. The CDR3 nucleotides are TGCAGTGCTAGAGCTAGCGGGCGAGTTGATACGCAGTATTTT.

The chain is built from TRBV6-1 and TRBJ1-5, with 9 bases matching TRBD1. J lost 6 bases, V lost 4 bases, and 7 bases had no gene match. The CDR3 runs to 15 residues. The germline CDR1 and CDR2 sequences are MNHNS and SASEGT. The CDR3 coding sequence is TGTGCCAGCAGTGTACGGACAGGGGCCAGTCAGCCCCAGCATTTT. It yields the protein CASSVRTGASQPQHF.

The V gene is TRBV19, the J gene TRBJ1-1, with D perhaps TRBD1 (6 bases). The V gene lost 7 bases and the J gene lost 2 bases, with 20 bases spanning the gap. Per germline, CDR1 LNHDA and CDR2 SQIVND (reference sequence). There are 16 residues in the CDR3. For the CDR3, the DNA is TGTGCCAGTAATGGGGGCCATGCGGGGTTCAACACTGAAGCTTTCTTT. It translates to CASNGGHAGFNTEAFF.

In DNA form, the CDR3 reads TGCAGCGTTGGAGGGAGGGTAGGCGATACGCAGTATTTT. Encoded protein: CSVGGRVGDTQYF. The V and J genes are TRBV29-1 and TRBJ2-3; 7 nucleotides agree with TRBD2. CDR1 and CDR2 (germline): SQVTM, ANQGSEA. V lost 4 bases and J lost 6; bases outside the gene matches: 7. The length of the CDR3 is 13 residues.

Ten or more counts support this clonotype. This rearrangement joins TRBV27 to TRBJ2-7; the match to TRBD1 covers 8 bases. Per germline, CDR1 MNHEY and CDR2 SMNVEV (reference sequence). The length of the CDR3 is 13 residues. V trimming: 8 bases; J trimming: 3 bases; junction bases outside the gene matches: 6. The CDR3 DNA sequence: TGTGCCAGCGGACAGGGTGTCGGCTACGAGCAGTACTTC. This gives the protein CASGQGVGYEQYF.

In its sample, this clonotype was seen many times. The chain links TRBV6-1 to TRBJ2-7, with TRBD2 matching over 8 bases. Germline loops: CDR1 MNHNS, CDR2 SASEGT. J lost 2 bases, V lost 3 bases, and 6 bases had no gene match. This CDR3 has 15 amino acids. CDR3 coding DNA: TGTGCCAGCAGTGACCTATTAGCGGGACCCTACGAGCAGTACTTC. Its translation: CASSDLLAGPYEQYF.

This clonotype has a count of ten or more. This sequence joins TRBV11-3 and TRBJ2-2; D tentatively fits TRBD1 or TRBD2 (6 bases each). CDR1 and CDR2 (germline): SGHNT, YENEEA. The V end lost 4 bases, the J end lost 1 base, and 13 bases lay between the germline ends. The CDR3 is made up of 16 amino acids. The CDR3 DNA sequence: TGTGCCAGCAGCTCAAGGGGGGCCCGGAACACCGGGGAGCTGTTTTTT. It is translated as CASSSRGARNTGELFF.

The DNA of the CDR3 is TGCGCCAGCAGCCAAGATGGCACGGCGATCCCGGAAAAACTGTTTTTT. Its protein product is CASSQDGTAIPEKLFF. The chain uses TRBV4-1 and TRBJ1-4; no clear D gene. The CDR3 covers 16 residues. V was trimmed by 0 bases and J by 8 bases, leaving 16 bases between them. In germline, CDR1 is MGHRA, CDR2 YSYEKL.

Ten or more counts support this clonotype. The chain links TRBV5-1 to TRBJ2-3; 9 nucleotides agree with TRBD2. CDR3 length equals 14 residues. Germline V gene lookup returns CDR1 SGHRS and CDR2 YFSETQ. The ends lost 4 bases at V and 2 bases at J; junction bases unmatched: 2. CDR3 protein: CASSPSGITDTQYF. Here the CDR3 DNA reads TGCGCCAGCAGCCCTAGCGGGATCACAGATACGCAGTATTTT. The full variable domain, completed using reference TRBV5-1 and TRBJ2-3, is KAGVTQTPRYLIKTRGQQVTLSCSPISGHRSVSWYQQTPGQGLQFLFEYFSETQRNKGNFPGRFSGRQFSNSRSEMNVSTLELGDSALYLCASSPSGITDTQYFGPGTRLTVL.

About this clonotype: This may arise from a read error, as a much more abundant clone is one base away. This chain uses TRBV2 with TRBJ1-2; 8 nucleotides align to TRBD1. The length of the CDR3 is 12 residues. Germline V CDR1 and CDR2: SNHLY, FYNNEI. In DNA form, the CDR3 reads TGTGCCAGACAGGGGGGAGGCTATGGCGACACCTTC. This codes for CARQGGGYGDTF.

This clonotype was seen ten or more times. The chain recombines TRBV30 with TRBJ2-7, with 9 bases lining up with TRBD1. The CDR3 contains 16 residues. The V gene's germline CDR1 is GTSNPN and CDR2 SVGIG (reference sequence). Trimming at V came to 3 bases and at J to 1 base, leaving 10 bases not matched to a gene. This CDR3 reads CAWREPGQGTSYEQYF. The CDR3 bases are TGTGCCTGGAGAGAACCCGGACAGGGGACTTCCTACGAGCAGTACTTC.

This clonotype was detected a few times. The V and J genes are TRBV24-1 and TRBJ2-3, with D possibly being TRBD1 (6 bases). V was clipped by 7 bases and J by 2 bases, with 15 bases between them. Germline CDR1 reads KGHDR; CDR2 reads SFDVKD. The CDR3 contains 15 residues. CDR3 residues: CATSKTGASTDTQYF. The CDR3 nucleotides read TGTGCCACCAGCAAGACAGGAGCTTCCACAGATACGCAGTATTTT.